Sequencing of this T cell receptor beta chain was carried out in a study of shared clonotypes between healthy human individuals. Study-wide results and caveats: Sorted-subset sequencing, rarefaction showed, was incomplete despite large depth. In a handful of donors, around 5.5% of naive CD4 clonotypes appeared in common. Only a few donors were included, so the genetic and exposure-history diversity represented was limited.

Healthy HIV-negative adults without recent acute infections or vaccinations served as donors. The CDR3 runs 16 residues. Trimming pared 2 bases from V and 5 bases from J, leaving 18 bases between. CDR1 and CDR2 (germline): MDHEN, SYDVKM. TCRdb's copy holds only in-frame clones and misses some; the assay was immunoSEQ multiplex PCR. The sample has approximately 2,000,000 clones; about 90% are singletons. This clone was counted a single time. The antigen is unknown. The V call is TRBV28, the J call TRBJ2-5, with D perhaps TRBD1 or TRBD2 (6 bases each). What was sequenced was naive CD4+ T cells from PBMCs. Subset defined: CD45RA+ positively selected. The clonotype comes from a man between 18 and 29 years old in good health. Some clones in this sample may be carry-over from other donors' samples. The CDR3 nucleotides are TGTGCCAGCAGTTTACCCTCACAGGGACTGGGGGAGACCCAGTACTTC. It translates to CASSLPSQGLGETQYF.